These T cell receptor beta chains were read from a single sample in a study of blood T cell repertoires in COVID-19. Libraries were prepared by immunoSEQ multiplex PCR; TCRdb keeps only in-frame clonotypes and omits some of them. The table shows roughly 200,000 clones, with 84% occurring only once. Sequences were obtained from PBMCs or T cells enriched from blood (not recorded which). These receptors were obtained from a woman in her thirties who had been exposed to COVID-19. The CDR3 runs from the conserved cysteine through the conserved F or W. The D gene is left open where the match is weak. Clone size, where shown, is once, few, many, or a class for clones that have expanded.

cdr3_aa cdr3_nt cdr3_length v_call clone_size j_call d_call
CASSSLPGGSTEAFF TGTGCCAGCAGCTCCCTTCCGGGGGGATCCACTGAAGCTTTCTTT 15 TRBV7-3 few TRBJ1-1 NA
CASRRGSRDEKLFF TGTGCCAGCAGGCGGGGATCGAGGGATGAAAAACTGTTTTTT 14 TRBV2 NA TRBJ1-4 NA
CASSPMDGGGDEQFF TGTGCCAGCAGCCCGATGGACGGGGGGGGAGATGAGCAGTTCTTC 15 TRBV3-1/TRBV3-2 NA TRBJ2-1 TRBD2
CAISESKTGGTEAFF TGTGCCATCAGTGAGTCGAAGACAGGGGGCACTGAAGCTTTCTTT 15 TRBV10-3 NA TRBJ1-1 TRBD1
CASSTDSTSGSTDTQYF TGTGCCAGCAGTACGGACTCCACTAGCGGAAGCACAGATACGCAGTATTTT 17 TRBV6-2/TRBV6-3 once TRBJ2-3 TRBD2
CASGSGTGITEAFF TGTGCCAGTGGCTCCGGGACAGGGATCACTGAAGCTTTCTTT 14 TRBV19 few TRBJ1-1 TRBD1
CASSDLGQGHNIQYF TGCGCCAGCAGTGACCTAGGACAGGGCCATAACATTCAGTACTTC 15 TRBV10-2 NA TRBJ2-4 TRBD1
CASTPGYTF TGTGCCAGCACCCCGGGCTACACCTTC 9 TRBV25-1 NA TRBJ1-2 NA
CASSTQGRPYGYTF TGTGCCAGCAGCACACAGGGGCGCCCCTATGGCTACACCTTC 14 TRBV11-2 NA TRBJ1-2 TRBD1
CASSPSNREGSPLHF TGTGCCAGCTCACCAAGTAACAGGGAAGGCTCACCCCTCCACTTT 15 TRBV18 NA TRBJ1-6 NA
CASSPPSSYNEQFF TGTGCCAGCAGCCCCCCCAGCTCCTACAATGAGCAGTTCTTC 14 TRBV9 medium-sized TRBJ2-1 NA
CASSGTGGRTEAFF TGTGCCAGTAGTGGGACAGGGGGAAGAACTGAAGCTTTCTTT 14 TRBV19 NA TRBJ1-1 TRBD1
CASSVVGSGEQYF TGTGCCAGCAGCGTAGTTGGATCGGGAGAGCAGTACTTC 13 TRBV9 NA TRBJ2-7 NA
CASSYAGSGAEAFF TGTGCCAGCAGCTACGCAGGGTCTGGGGCTGAAGCTTTCTTT 14 TRBV7-8 NA TRBJ1-1 NA